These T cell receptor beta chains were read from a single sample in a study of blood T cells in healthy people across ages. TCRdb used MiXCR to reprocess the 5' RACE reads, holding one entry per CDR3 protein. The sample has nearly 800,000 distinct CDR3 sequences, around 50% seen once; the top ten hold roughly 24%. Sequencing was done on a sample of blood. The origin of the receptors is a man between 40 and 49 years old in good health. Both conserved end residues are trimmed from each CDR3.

ASSQDRFAGAYGYT	TRBV4-1	TRBJ1-2
ASSDREAYEQY	TRBV6-5	TRBJ2-7
ASTASGRNPKNIQY	TRBV21-1	TRBJ2-4
ASSFITGQEETQY	TRBV5-1	TRBJ2-5
ASSLSASGRLGEQY	TRBV7-3	TRBJ2-5
ASSSNKGQGAEGYT	TRBV7-2	TRBJ1-2
ANTRQGYNSPLH	TRBV28	TRBJ1-6
ASTPAGRDSYEQY	TRBV7-2	.
ASSLEVAGVHNEQF	TRBV5-8	TRBJ2-1
SVADRVDNEQF	TRBV29-1	TRBJ2-1
ASSPRLAGYRENEQY	TRBV7-3	TRBJ2-5
ASSTGVSGASGNEQF	TRBV5-1	TRBJ2-1
ASSLGRDRNTIY	TRBV27	TRBJ1-3
ASSRTRLGQGRNEQY	TRBV27	.
SAVSPDEQY	TRBV20-1	TRBJ2-7
ASSPQGPGANVLT	TRBV27	TRBJ2-6
ASSQGGGTGELF	TRBV4-3	TRBJ2-2
ASSWRTVTANYNSPLH	TRBV5-5	TRBJ1-6
ASRPELNSGGAWTDTQY	TRBV12-3/TRBV12-4	TRBJ2-3
ASSPDRVSPLH	TRBV5-6	TRBJ1-6
ASSVLQGSSYNEQY	TRBV7-2	.
ASRQEDSKRGNQPQH	TRBV3-1	TRBJ1-5